The 8 T cell receptor beta chains in this list originate from one sample, sequenced in a study of blood T cells in healthy people across ages. Primers used in a second PCR of about 7 to 12 cycles were a sample-barcoded 5' primer and a J-beta primer mix. MiXCR, run by TCRdb on the 5' RACE reads, gives a single entry per CDR3 protein. Of fewer than 2 million distinct CDR3 sequences in the sample, about 39% were seen once. Sample: blood. The receptor set was obtained from a human donor in good health.

This chain uses TRBV27 with TRBJ1-2; no firm D call. CDR1 and CDR2 from the germline V gene are MNHEY and SMNVEV (reference sequence). Trimming stripped 0 bases from V and 4 bases from J, with 9 bases between. This CDR3 has 14 residues. The CDR3 sequence: CASSLSKNRYGYTF. CDR3 sequence (DNA): TGTGCCAGCAGTTTATCGAAGAATCGCTATGGCTACACCTTC.

A note on this clonotype: Relative to the germline gene, one junction end is altered; a read error may explain this. V is TRBV5-1 and J is TRBJ2-6; no clear D gene. The CDR3 runs 16 residues. Looked up from germline, CDR1 is SGHRS and CDR2 is YFSETQ. CDR3 amino acids: CASRPVKVVGTNVLTF. The CDR3 nucleotides read TGCGCCAGCAGACCCGTAAAGGTGGTTGGGACCAACGTCCTGACTTTC.

The chain joins TRBV4-3 to TRBJ1-1; 8 bases match TRBD1. CDR1 is LGHNA, CDR2 YSLEER, per germline. The CDR3 runs 13 residues. With 7 bases clipped from V and 4 bases from J, the junction kept 5 bases outside the gene matches. In nucleotides, the CDR3 is TGCGCCAGCAAACACAGGGGGAGCACTGAAGCTTTCTTT. Amino acids: CASKHRGSTEAFF.

The rearrangement uses TRBV11-3 and TRBJ2-1; a weak D match, TRBD2 (6 bases). CDR1 and CDR2 from the germline V gene are SGHNT and YENEEA. Trimming took 4 bases from V and 7 from J, leaving 17 bases between them. This CDR3 is 15 amino acids long. CDR3 in DNA: TGTGCCAGCAGCTCTCGTATAGGAGGGGTGAATGAGCAGTTCTTC. Encoded protein: CASSSRIGGVNEQFF. The whole variable domain, remainder taken from reference TRBV11-3 and TRBJ2-1, is EAGVVQSPRYKIIEKKQPVAFWCNPISGHNTLYWYLQNLGQGPELLIRYENEEAVDDSQLPKDRFSAERLKGVDSTLKIQPAELGDSAVYLCASSSRIGGVNEQFFGPGTRLTVL.

The chain couples TRBV6-6 to TRBJ2-1; D is possibly TRBD1 or TRBD2 (5 bases each). V dropped 6 bases and J dropped 3 bases, with 12 bases sitting between them. CDR1 and CDR2 (germline): MNHNY, SVGAGI (reference sequence). The CDR3 covers 14 residues. The CDR3 spells CASRRRDGYNEQFF. The CDR3 DNA is TGTGCCAGCAGGCGAAGGGACGGCTACAATGAGCAGTTCTTC.

CDR3 residues: CSEASGGYGTDTQYF. The CDR3 nucleotides are TGCAGCGAAGCAAGCGGTGGCTATGGCACAGATACGCAGTATTTT. V usage is TRBV29-1 and J usage is TRBJ2-3, with D perhaps matching TRBD2 (5 bases). The CDR3 sequence is 15 residues long. V was clipped by 7 bases and J by 1 base, with 18 bases between them. The germline V gene has CDR1 SQVTM and CDR2 ANQGSEA.

This clonotype appeared once. The V gene is TRBV20-1, the J gene TRBJ1-2; 9 bases align to TRBD1. CDR1 and CDR2 (germline): DFQATT, SNEGSKA (reference sequence). The CDR3 is 13 amino acids. After removal of 8 bases from V and 7 bases from J, the junction contained 11 bases not matched to a gene. The CDR3 region has the DNA TGCAGTACCCGGGACAGGGCGTTATCTGGCTACACCTTC. The encoded protein is CSTRDRALSGYTF.

The genes are TRBV9 and TRBJ2-5; D gene unclear. CDR3 length: 14 residues. V lost 5 bases, J lost 3 bases, and 14 bases lay in between. The V gene's germline CDR1 is SGDLS and CDR2 YYNGEE. The CDR3 sequence: CASSIGPPEETQYF. In nucleotides, the CDR3 is TGTGCCAGCAGTATAGGACCGCCTGAAGAGACCCAGTACTTC.